This TCR beta chain was sequenced in a study of PD-1 blockade in classical Hodgkin lymphoma. Study-level results: TCR diversity at baseline was reported to be reduced in newly diagnosed patients relative to healthy donors. Repertoire difference causes, possibly disease activity or prior therapy, remain undefined. Patients starting nivolumab less than 1 year after ASCT had lower diversity and were excluded from later analyses. By C4D1 there was a significant rise in CD4+ TCR diversity but not in CD8+ TCR diversity.

Produced via immunoSEQ multiplex PCR; TCRdb's table is partial and in-frame only. The table has some 15,000 clones, around 80% seen once. All trial patients relapsed after autologous stem cell transplantation. The CDR3 contains 14 residues. CDR1 is MNHEY, CDR2 SMNVEV, per germline (reference sequence). The V end lost 4 bases, the J end lost 6 bases, and 16 bases lay between the germline ends. Comment on this clone: Its cognate antigen is unknown.

The sequence was collected from a human donor with classical Hodgkin lymphoma. The V gene is TRBV27, the J gene TRBJ2-7, with D perhaps matching TRBD1 or TRBD2 (5 bases each). The sample consisted of peripheral blood mononuclear cells (PBMCs), taken before the second cycle of nivolumab. The CDR3 region is CASSYSSRGTEQYF. The CDR3 DNA follows: TGTGCCAGCAGTTATAGCTCGAGGGGAACCGAGCAGTACTTC.